This TCR beta chain stems from a study of regulatory T cells in long-lasting Graves disease. Time point defined: newly diagnosed GD, antithyroid drugs for less than 3 months. PBMCs were the source of the RNA used for TCR sequencing. Building the TCR beta libraries relied on iRepertoire HTBI primers, and CDR3 regions underwent Arm-PCR. From the multiplex PCR reads, TCRdb called clonotypes with MiXCR, one entry per CDR3 protein. The table includes over 350,000 distinct CDR3 sequences, 14% to 15% detected once. CDR3 size: 14 residues. J was trimmed by 4 bases and V by 5 bases; bases with no gene match: 8. Germline-derived CDR1 and CDR2 are MDHEN and SYDVKM. This clonotype was counted only a few times. The sample was also linked to a second study, of T cells in Graves' hyperthyroidism and ophthalmopathy. From that paper: In the blood, most expanded thyroid clonotypes above 0.001 appeared as well.

This chain connects TRBV28 to TRBJ2-7; 7 bases map to TRBD1. This material consisted of peripheral blood mononuclear cells (PBMCs), taken at new diagnosis, from a patient treated with antithyroid drugs. This clonotype originated in a middle-aged woman with Graves disease. The CDR3 is CASSRQGGVYEQYF. CDR3 DNA sequence: TGTGCCAGCAGTCGACAGGGTGGTGTTTACGAGCAGTACTTC.